This TCR beta chain derives from a study of blood T cell repertoires in COVID-19. Trimming took 4 bases from V and 2 from J; bases not matched to a gene: 6. The CDR3 has 15 residues. In germline, CDR1 is SGHNT, CDR2 YYREEE (reference sequence). Repertoires were generated with immunoSEQ multiplex PCR, while TCRdb's copy carries only in-frame clones and drops some. The sample has about 230,000 clones; 86% are singletons. The chain recombines TRBV5-4 with TRBJ2-5, with 9 bases matching TRBD2. This clonotype was sampled from a man over 45 with COVID-19, enrolled during active disease. Sequencing was performed on peripheral blood. The CDR3 reads CASSHPTSGQETQYF. DNA for the CDR3: TGTGCCAGCAGCCATCCGACTAGCGGACAAGAGACCCAGTACTTC.